The 29 T cell receptor beta chains reported below all come from one sample, sequenced in a study of blood T cell repertoires in COVID-19. Produced via immunoSEQ multiplex PCR; TCRdb's table is partial and in-frame only. The table has roughly 400,000 clones, roughly 84% seen once. Sequencing was done on a sample of PBMCs or T cells enriched from blood (not recorded which). The receptor set was obtained from a woman under 30 who had been exposed to COVID-19.

This chain connects TRBV29-1 to TRBJ2-3; D is unclear. The CDR3 runs to 15 residues. CDR1 and CDR2 (germline): SQVTM, ANQGSEA. V lost 4 bases and J lost 2, with 16 bases in between. The CDR3 nucleotides read TGCAGCGTTGGGGCTCTATCCCCCACCACAGATACGCAGTATTTT. The encoded protein is CSVGALSPTTDTQYF.

This chain uses TRBV7-9 with TRBJ2-5; tentative D call: TRBD1 (7 bases). CDR1 SEHNR and CDR2 FQNEAQ come from the germline V gene (reference sequence). Trimming removed 5 bases from V and 5 bases from J, with 18 bases in between. This CDR3 has 15 residues. The CDR3, as DNA: TGTGCCAGCAGCATAGGGGGGACAGTTGCCGAGACCCAGTACTTC. Translated, it gives CASSIGGTVAETQYF.

This clone was counted only a few times. The rearrangement uses TRBV5-1 and TRBJ1-6, with D maybe TRBD1 (5 bases). V lost 0 bases to trimming and J lost 2 bases, with 9 bases between them. The germline V gene encodes CDR1 SGHRS and CDR2 YFSETQ. The CDR3 loop spans 16 amino acids. CDR3: CASSLAGTTYNSPLHF. CDR3 nucleotides: TGCGCCAGCAGCTTGGCCGGGACTACCTATAATTCACCCCTCCACTTT.

The gene calls are TRBV27 and TRBJ2-7; 8 bases line up with TRBD2. This CDR3 is 16 amino acids long. Trimming at V came to 9 bases and at J to 3 bases, leaving 16 bases not matched to a gene. Germline assignment: CDR1 MNHEY and CDR2 SMNVEV (reference sequence). The CDR3 DNA is TGTGCCAGTATTGACCCGCCGGGACTAGATCTCTACGAGCAGTACTTC. Its translation is CASIDPPGLDLYEQYF.

A single count supports this clone. V and J are TRBV4-1 and TRBJ2-7; 11 nucleotides line up with TRBD1. Trimming removed 1 base from V and 4 bases from J; junction bases left unmatched: 9. The V gene's germline CDR1 is MGHRA and CDR2 YSYEKL. The CDR3 totals 17 residues. CDR3 amino acids: CASSQVAGTGGMYEQYF. The CDR3 coding sequence is TGCGCCAGCAGCCAAGTTGCCGGGACAGGGGGTATGTACGAGCAGTACTTC.

The V call is TRBV10-2, the J call TRBJ1-4; 7 bases fit TRBD1. V was clipped by 7 bases and J by 2 bases; unmatched bases: 4. CDR1 is WSHSY, CDR2 SAAADI, per germline. There are 14 residues in the CDR3. CDR3 sequence reads: CASTPQGTNEKLFF. For the CDR3, the DNA is TGCGCCAGCACCCCACAGGGGACTAATGAAAAACTGTTTTTT.

The chain recombines TRBV28 with TRBJ1-3; 9 bases map to TRBD1. Germline CDR1 MDHEN, CDR2 SYDVKM. This CDR3 is 17 amino acids long. Unmatched junction bases numbered 8, after V lost 5 bases and J lost 0 bases. The CDR3 reads CASSDGTGLLSGNTIYF. CDR3 in DNA: TGTGCCAGCAGTGACGGGACAGGGCTCCTCTCTGGAAACACCATATATTTT.

This chain links TRBV30 with TRBJ2-5, with D possibly TRBD1 on 6 matching bases. The CDR3 is 13 residues long. Germline-derived CDR1 and CDR2 are GTSNPN and SVGIG (reference sequence). Trimming cost V 2 bases and J 1 base, with 8 bases left between them. CDR3: CAWSRGSQETQYF. The CDR3 DNA reads as TGTGCCTGGAGTAGGGGGAGCCAAGAGACCCAGTACTTC.

Only a few counts were recorded for this clone. V and J are TRBV28 and TRBJ1-2, with 7 bases identical to TRBD1. The germline V gene has CDR1 MDHEN and CDR2 SYDVKM. The CDR3 is 13 amino acids. J lost 6 bases, V lost 2 bases, and 3 bases had no gene match. In DNA form, the CDR3 reads TGTGCCAGCAGTTTAGGGACAGCTAATGGCTACACCTTC. Its protein is CASSLGTANGYTF.

This chain links TRBV7-8 with TRBJ2-5; D is unresolved. Trimming removed 2 bases at V and 2 bases at J, with 9 bases between. This CDR3 has 14 amino acids. Germline V gene sequence: CDR1 SGHVS, CDR2 FQNEAQ. The CDR3 spells CASSLRQVQETQYF. CDR3 DNA: TGTGCCAGCAGCTTACGTCAGGTACAAGAGACCCAGTACTTC.

This clone was seen only once. The chain combines TRBV5-4 with TRBJ1-4, with D maybe TRBD1 (5 bases). V was pared by 2 bases and J by 8 bases, with 13 bases between. The CDR3 runs to 14 residues. Germline values: CDR1 SGHNT, CDR2 YYREEE (reference sequence). The CDR3 DNA reads TGTGCCAGCAGCTTAGAAGGGAGGGGCGAAAAACTGTTTTTT. Encoded protein: CASSLEGRGEKLFF.

The chain has TRBV18 and TRBJ1-1; no clear D. Trimming removed 2 bases at V and 1 base at J, with 11 bases between. This CDR3 comprises 15 residues. Germline CDR1 KGHSH, CDR2 LQKENI. The CDR3 DNA is TGTGCCAGCTCACCATGGCGGGGAGAGAACACTGAAGCTTTCTTT. Encoded protein: CASSPWRGENTEAFF.

The chain uses TRBV6-2 or TRBV6-3 and TRBJ2-7, with D possibly being TRBD1 (6 bases). The CDR3 spans 14 residues. Germline V CDR1 and CDR2: MNHEY, SVGEGT. The ends were cut back, 0 bases at V and 6 bases at J, with 12 bases in the middle. The CDR3 spells CASSYSGQLAEQYF. The CDR3 DNA reads as TGTGCCAGCAGTTACTCCGGACAGTTGGCCGAGCAGTACTTC.

V gene TRBV7-3 combines with J gene TRBJ2-1; 13 bases are a match to TRBD2. Trimming took 6 bases from V and 10 from J; bases not matched to a gene: 9. The CDR3 spans 15 residues. The germline CDR1 and CDR2 sequences are SGHTA and FQGTGA. The CDR3 is CASSRGLAGAAEQFF. The CDR3, as DNA: TGTGCCAGCAGTCGCGGACTAGCGGGAGCCGCAGAGCAGTTCTTC.

The chain is built from TRBV10-3 and TRBJ1-2, with D perhaps TRBD1 (5 bases). The CDR3 is 13 amino acids. Trimming shortened V by 6 bases and J by 5 bases, and 13 bases separated the two germline ends. CDR1 is ENHRY, CDR2 SYGVKD, per germline. The CDR3 loop is CAISSPQVYGYTF. The CDR3 DNA follows: TGTGCCATCAGCTCCCCACAGGTGTATGGCTACACCTTC.

V gene TRBV27 combines with J gene TRBJ2-1; D is perhaps TRBD2 (6 bases). This CDR3 contains 13 residues. The germline V and J ends were trimmed by 7 bases and 0 bases, with 7 bases remaining between them. In germline, CDR1 is MNHEY, CDR2 SMNVEV (reference sequence). CDR3 in amino acids: CASMGGSYNEQFF. CDR3 nucleotide sequence: TGTGCCAGCATGGGGGGCTCCTACAATGAGCAGTTCTTC.

The V call is TRBV6-6, the J call TRBJ1-2; 7 bases fit TRBD1. From germline, CDR1 is MNHNY and CDR2 SVGAGI (reference sequence). CDR3 length equals 15 residues. The V segment lost 4 bases and the J segment 5 bases; nucleotides outside the gene matches: 10. CDR3 protein: CASSSASPTGYGYTF. In DNA, the CDR3 is TGTGCCAGCAGTTCCGCTTCCCCGACAGGGTATGGCTACACCTTC.

This clone was detected only once. The chain recombines TRBV11-2 with TRBJ2-1, with 13 bases that match TRBD2. V shed 5 bases, J shed 9 bases, and the junction held 7 bases outside the gene matches. The CDR3 spans 15 residues. Germline values: CDR1 SGHAT, CDR2 FQNNGV. The chain's CDR3 is CASSPTSGGAGEQFF. The DNA for the CDR3 is TGTGCCAGCAGCCCTACTAGCGGGGGGGCCGGTGAGCAGTTCTTC.

The chain employs TRBV24-1 and TRBJ2-1, with 8 bases aligning to TRBD1. The CDR3 length is 15 residues. The ends lost 0 bases at V and 3 bases at J; junction bases unmatched: 0. CDR1 is KGHDR, CDR2 SFDVKD, per germline. The CDR3 region is CATSDLGQGYNEQFF. CDR3 sequence (DNA): TGTGCCACCAGTGATTTGGGACAGGGCTACAATGAGCAGTTCTTC.

The CDR3 DNA sequence: TGTGCCAGCAGCCAAGTGTTGGCAGGGGGGTCCGGGGAGCTGTTTTTT. It codes for CASSQVLAGGSGELFF. The chain carries TRBV3-1 (or the pseudogene TRBV3-2) and TRBJ2-2; a possible D gene is TRBD1 (7 bases). CDR1 LGHDT and CDR2 YNNKEL come from the germline V gene (reference sequence). The V end was cut by 1 base, the J end by 6 bases, with 15 bases between. CDR3 length: 16 amino acids.

A remark on this clone: This sample also contains other DNA sequences that code for the same CDR3. The chain joins TRBV5-6 to TRBJ1-2; 8 bases agree with TRBD1. The CDR3 contains 15 residues. Germline V gene data show CDR1 as SGHDT and CDR2 as YYEEEE. Unmatched junction bases numbered 1, after V lost 0 bases and J lost 0 bases. The CDR3 DNA reads as TGTGCCAGCAGCTTGGGGGACAGGCCTAACTATGGCTACACCTTC. It is translated as CASSLGDRPNYGYTF.

The chain employs TRBV4-1 and TRBJ1-4, with 8 bases identical to TRBD1. This CDR3 is 14 amino acids long. V was pared by 3 bases and J by 6 bases, with 3 bases of the junction left unmatched. Germline CDR1 and CDR2: MGHRA and YSYEKL. The DNA of the CDR3 is TGCGCCAGCAGCCAGACGGACAGGGATGAAAAACTGTTTTTT. It specifies CASSQTDRDEKLFF.

The chain employs TRBV30 and TRBJ1-2; tentatively, D is TRBD1 (5 bases). Between the trimmed V and J ends, which lost 0 bases and 7 bases, there was a span of 9 bases. The CDR3 is 12 amino acids. Per the germline V gene, CDR1 is GTSNPN and CDR2 is SVGIG (reference sequence). The chain's CDR3 is CAWSVRRGGYTF. Written as DNA, the CDR3 is TGTGCCTGGAGTGTACGGAGGGGTGGCTACACCTTC.

This chain joins TRBV12-3 or TRBV12-4 and TRBJ2-1, with D uncertain. Trimming left V 3 bases short and J 8 bases short, with 11 bases between. The CDR3 is 13 residues long. CDR3 DNA: TGTGCCAGCAGTTTCGGTCAGAGCGATGAGCAGTTCTTC. Protein product: CASSFGQSDEQFF.

V is TRBV21-1 and J is TRBJ2-7; the DNA was not compared with TRBD2, the D call given in the table. TRBV21-1 is a recognized pseudogene. The CDR3 loop spans 14 amino acids. CDR3 DNA sequence: TGTGCCAGCAGCACGGGGACTAGCGGATACGAGCAGTACTTC. Translation gives CASSTGTSGYEQYF.

The gene calls are TRBV19 and TRBJ2-2, with 9 bases lining up with TRBD1. There are 15 residues in the CDR3. Trimming took 3 bases from V and 4 from J; bases not matched to a gene: 3. Germline V gene sequence: CDR1 LNHDA, CDR2 SQIVND (reference sequence). The CDR3 DNA sequence: TGTGCCAGTAGTATGGGACAGGGAATCACCGGGGAGCTGTTTTTT. It encodes CASSMGQGITGELFF.

This chain joins TRBV5-1 and TRBJ1-1; 7 positions match TRBD1. V dropped 2 bases and J dropped 1; count of bases not matched to a gene: 5. The CDR3 has 15 residues. Germline loops: CDR1 SGHRS, CDR2 YFSETQ. The CDR3 loop is CASSLTGVTNTEAFF. As DNA, the CDR3 is TGCGCCAGCAGCTTAACAGGGGTGACGAACACTGAAGCTTTCTTT.

V gene TRBV5-6 combines with J gene TRBJ1-4; TRBD1 aligns across 7 bases. The CDR3 contains 15 residues. The J segment lost 4 bases and the V segment lost 3 bases, leaving 6 bases of the junction unmatched. The V gene's germline CDR1 is SGHDT and CDR2 YYEEEE. The CDR3 sequence is CASSYYRGINEKLFF. As DNA, the CDR3 is TGTGCCAGCAGCTATTACAGGGGTATTAATGAAAAACTGTTTTTT.

The V call is TRBV18, the J call TRBJ2-7; 7 nucleotides align to TRBD2. Losses at the gene ends were 3 bases for V and 6 bases for J; bases not matched to a gene: 11. Germline assignment: CDR1 KGHSH and CDR2 LQKENI. This CDR3 is 15 amino acids long. The CDR3 coding sequence is TGTGCCAGCTCACCGGAGCGACTAGCAGGGTCCGAGCAGTACTTC. This sequence encodes CASSPERLAGSEQYF.